The 20 T cell receptor beta chains given below trace back to one sample, sequenced in a study of blood T cell repertoires in COVID-19. TCRdb's table, derived via immunoSEQ multiplex PCR, lists solely in-frame clones and lacks some. The sample lists roughly 310,000 clones, under 95% occurring once. Input material: PBMCs or T cells enriched from blood (not recorded which). The source is a man in his fifties or sixties who had recovered from COVID-19.

This sequence joins TRBV29-1 and TRBJ2-2, with no clear D. In germline, CDR1 is SQVTM, CDR2 ANQGSEA. The germline V and J ends were trimmed by 4 bases and 3 bases, with 6 bases remaining between them. The CDR3 totals 12 residues. CDR3 loop: CSVVFYTGELFF. The DNA of the CDR3 is TGCAGCGTTGTCTTTTACACCGGGGAGCTGTTTTTT.

The CDR3 region has the DNA TGTGCCAGCAGTCGGACAGGGGCCAATTCACCCCTCCACTTT. It encodes CASSRTGANSPLHF. The chain links TRBV7-2 to TRBJ1-6; 9 positions match TRBD1. The CDR3 is 14 amino acids. Looked up from germline, CDR1 is SGHTA and CDR2 is FQGNSA. J was trimmed by 7 bases and V by 6 bases; bases with no gene match: 4.

The V gene is TRBV29-1, the J gene TRBJ2-1; perhaps TRBD2 as D (6 bases). Trimming took off 7 bases at V and 10 bases at J, with 23 bases between the two ends. CDR3 length: 14 residues. Germline assignment: CDR1 SQVTM and CDR2 ANQGSEA. CDR3 sequence reads: CSGHWTNYPVEQFF. CDR3 DNA sequence: TGCAGCGGACATTGGACTAACTATCCCGTGGAGCAGTTCTTC.

This chain connects TRBV4-1 to TRBJ1-4; TRBD1 aligns across 9 bases. This CDR3 has 20 residues. The germline V gene has CDR1 MGHRA and CDR2 YSYEKL. V dropped 1 base and J dropped 4; count of bases not matched to a gene: 16. CDR3 sequence reads: CASSQGGTGSESWDNEKLFF. CDR3 nucleotide sequence: TGCGCCAGCAGCCAAGGAGGGACAGGGTCCGAGTCATGGGATAATGAAAAACTGTTTTTT.

This chain connects TRBV7-8 to TRBJ1-2; TRBD1 agrees at 10 bases. V was pared by 1 base and J by 3 bases, with 2 bases of the junction left unmatched. The CDR3 runs 15 residues. Germline-derived CDR1 and CDR2 are SGHVS and FQNEAQ. As DNA, the CDR3 is TGTGCCAGCAGCTTAGGACAGGGGGCCTACTATGGCTACACCTTC. This translates into CASSLGQGAYYGYTF.

This chain links TRBV24-1 with TRBJ2-7; 11 bases match TRBD2. CDR1 and CDR2 (germline): KGHDR, SFDVKD. The V gene end was trimmed by 4 bases and the J gene end by 6 bases; junction bases not matched to a gene: 7. The CDR3 has 15 residues. The CDR3 reads CATSDPTSGRREQYF. The CDR3 region has the DNA TGTGCCACCAGTGACCCAACTAGCGGGAGACGCGAGCAGTACTTC.

This sequence joins TRBV5-1 and TRBJ2-5; the D is unclear. Germline V CDR1 and CDR2: SGHRS, YFSETQ. The CDR3 extends over 15 amino acids. The germline V and J ends were trimmed by 0 bases and 0 bases, with 9 bases remaining between them. The CDR3 loop reads CASSLVGNHQETQYF. DNA for the CDR3: TGCGCCAGCAGCTTGGTGGGCAACCACCAAGAGACCCAGTACTTC.

In this sample, this clone turned up once. The CDR3 here is CASSEAGQRTRGPQHF. Here the CDR3 DNA reads TGTGCCAGCAGTGAAGCAGGACAGAGGACTCGGGGGCCCCAGCATTTT. The V and J genes are TRBV6-1 and TRBJ1-5; D may be TRBD1 (6 bases). Between the trimmed V and J ends, which lost 0 bases and 9 bases, there was a span of 18 bases. CDR1 and CDR2 (germline): MNHNS, SASEGT. There are 16 residues in the CDR3.

The chain joins TRBV4-2 to TRBJ2-4, with D tentatively TRBD1 (5 bases). Germline lookup yields CDR1 LGHNA and CDR2 YNFKEQ. V lost 2 bases and J lost 0, with 17 bases in between. The CDR3 is made up of 18 amino acids. The CDR3 DNA follows: TGTGCCAGCAGCCAATACTATAGACAGACACTAGCCAAAAACATTCAGTACTTC. Residues: CASSQYYRQTLAKNIQYF.

As to this clone: One end of the junction is discordant with germline, which a read error may explain. This chain links TRBV6-5 with TRBJ1-2; D call uncertain. The V gene's germline CDR1 is MNHEY and CDR2 SVGAGI. This CDR3 contains 12 residues. The CDR3 loop is CASRYPGDGYTF. CDR3 bases: TGTGCCAGCCGTTATCCAGGTGATGGCTACACCTTC.

The chain recombines TRBV5-6 with TRBJ1-1; 9 bases fit TRBD1. The J segment lost 3 bases and the V segment lost 4 bases, leaving 7 bases of the junction unmatched. The CDR3 is 15 residues long. Germline lookup yields CDR1 SGHDT and CDR2 YYEEEE. In DNA, the CDR3 is TGTGCCAGCAGCCCTACAGGGGGCGAGGACACTGAAGCTTTCTTT. Translation: CASSPTGGEDTEAFF.

J is TRBJ1-2 and V is TRBV6-6; D might be TRBD1 (5 bases). This CDR3 is built from 13 residues. Per the germline V gene, CDR1 is MNHNY and CDR2 is SVGAGI (reference sequence). Trimming cost V 4 bases and J 6 bases, with 12 bases left between them. The CDR3 nucleotides read TGTGCCAGCAGTTTCGGAACAGGTGATGGCTACACCTTC. It is translated as CASSFGTGDGYTF.

The sample holds one count of this clone. The V call is TRBV7-3, the J call TRBJ1-5, with 7 bases that match TRBD1. V was pared by 5 bases and J by 6 bases, with 4 bases of the junction left unmatched. The CDR3 has 13 residues. Per the germline V gene, CDR1 is SGHTA and CDR2 is FQGTGA. The CDR3 loop reads CASSQGGGQPQHF. CDR3 bases: TGTGCCAGCAGCCAAGGGGGCGGTCAGCCCCAGCATTTT.

The chain recombines TRBV7-2 with TRBJ2-2; D is possibly TRBD2 (6 bases). The CDR3 contains 16 residues. Germline V gives CDR1 SGHTA, CDR2 FQGNSA. V was trimmed by 5 bases and J by 6 bases, leaving 19 bases between them. CDR3 region: CASSPRLVRLAGELFF. DNA of the CDR3: TGTGCCAGCAGCCCCCGACTAGTCCGTTTGGCCGGGGAGCTGTTTTTT.

The V call is TRBV19, the J call TRBJ1-1, with D hard to call. The CDR3 has 13 residues. Germline V gives CDR1 LNHDA, CDR2 SQIVND (reference sequence). Trimming took off 5 bases at V and 2 bases at J, with 9 bases between the two ends. CDR3 protein: CASSSQRNTEAFF. The CDR3 nucleotides read TGTGCCAGTAGTTCCCAGCGAAACACTGAAGCTTTCTTT.

The chain joins TRBV4-2 to TRBJ1-5; D perhaps matches TRBD1 (5 bases). The CDR3 spans 15 residues. Germline V gives CDR1 LGHNA, CDR2 YNFKEQ. Trimming took 0 bases from V and 6 from J, leaving 12 bases between them. CDR3 nucleotide sequence: TGTGCCAGCAGCCAAGAACCAGGAAGGGGTCAGCCCCAGCATTTT. Protein sequence: CASSQEPGRGQPQHF.

V gene TRBV9 combines with J gene TRBJ2-5, with TRBD1 as a possible D gene (6 bases). Germline lookup yields CDR1 SGDLS and CDR2 YYNGEE. V lost 3 bases and J 2 bases, leaving 14 bases between the germline ends. This CDR3 contains 15 residues. The CDR3 coding sequence is TGTGCCAGCAGCGCGGAACAGGGTTTGCAAGAGACCCAGTACTTC. This encodes CASSAEQGLQETQYF.

This chain uses TRBV19 with TRBJ2-2, with 11 bases matching TRBD2. The junction had 9 bases not matched to a gene; V was cut back by 4 bases and J by 5 bases. Germline CDR1 reads LNHDA; CDR2 reads SQIVND (reference sequence). The CDR3 is made up of 17 amino acids. In DNA, the CDR3 is TGTGCCAGTAGTAAACTAGCGGGAGCCACGAGGACCGGGGAGCTGTTTTTT. Its protein product is CASSKLAGATRTGELFF.

CDR3 sequence (DNA): TGTGCCAGCAGCTTGACAGCATCCAAAGAGACCCAGTACTTC. This encodes CASSLTASKETQYF. The J gene is TRBJ2-5, the V gene TRBV7-9; D possibly corresponds to TRBD1 (5 bases). CDR1 SEHNR and CDR2 FQNEAQ come from the germline V gene (reference sequence). The CDR3 runs 14 residues. Trimming took 3 bases from V and 3 from J, leaving 11 bases between them.

The gene calls are TRBV7-9 and TRBJ2-1; 7 nucleotides align to TRBD2. Germline-derived CDR1 and CDR2 are SEHNR and FQNEAQ (reference sequence). CDR3 size: 14 residues. Trimming took 0 bases from V and 8 from J; bases not matched to a gene: 4. The CDR3 coding sequence is TGTGCCAGCAGCTTAGCGGGAGGGGCCGATGAGCAGTTCTTC. Amino acids: CASSLAGGADEQFF.